This TCR beta chain was sequenced in a study of T-cell memory formation after mild COVID-19. Study context: TCR clusters were mostly confined to one donor each.

Findings of the study overall: Certain responding clones were present in pre-infection memory, suggesting participation of cross-reactive memory. Clones contracting over day 15 to 85 were CD4/CD8 balanced, with later expanders leaning CD4+. Of the contracting clones, CD4+ ones lay mainly in CM and EM, and CD8+ ones in EMRA.

CDR1 is SGHRS, CDR2 YFSETQ, per germline. V gave up 2 bases and J gave up 5 bases; unmatched junction bases: 9. This CDR3 is 17 amino acids long. TCRdb processed the 5' RACE reads anew with MiXCR; each CDR3 protein has one entry. The data show tens of thousands of distinct CDR3 sequences, 13% seen once. A few counts support this clonotype. Its antigen remains unidentified. Source material: PBMCs or a T cell subset sorted from them (not recorded which). The genes are TRBV5-1 and TRBJ2-1, with TRBD2 matching over 11 bases. The TCR sequence derives from an adult woman who had mild COVID-19 (a few samples of this study predate the infection). Cell type and time point are not known. CDR3 nucleotides: TGCGCCAGCAGCTTTTACACTAGCGGGAGAGGGGACAATGAGCAGTTCTTC. Translation: CASSFYTSGRGDNEQFF.